A single sample is the source of the 24 T cell receptor beta chains below, sequenced in a study of blood T cells in healthy people across ages (dated by TCRdb to about 2015). Receptor amplification or capture employed 5' RACE. Instrument on record: Illumina HiSeq 2500. A second roughly 6 to 11 cycle PCR used a sample-barcoded 5' primer and a J-beta primer mix. The public reads were reanalyzed by TCRdb: fastp trimming at Q25, MiXCR alignment, in-frame beta chains only. When rows share a CDR3 protein, they turn into one entry using the most common DNA and genes. Within this sample are fewer than 1,000,000 distinct CDR3 sequences, with 46% of them counted one time only. Roughly 18% of the sample is in the top ten clones. The sample consisted of blood. All receptors come from a man of 80 years or more in good health.

This clonotype was seen repeatedly, ten times or more. The chain carries TRBV28 and TRBJ2-7; 7 bases are a match to TRBD1. This CDR3 has 13 residues. CDR1 and CDR2 (germline): MDHEN, SYDVKM. The trim removed 5 bases at V and 3 bases at J, leaving 4 bases unmatched. Here the CDR3 reads CASSIGTVYEQYF. In nucleotides, the CDR3 is TGTGCCAGCAGTATAGGGACAGTCTACGAGCAGTACTTC.

This clonotype was detected only once. The gene calls are TRBV4-3 and TRBJ2-2; 8 bases match TRBD1. With 1 base clipped from V and 6 bases from J, the junction kept 4 bases outside the gene matches. Germline loops: CDR1 LGHNA, CDR2 YSLEER. The CDR3 length is 15 residues. CDR3 coding DNA: TGCGCCAGCAGCCAAGGGGGACAGGTCCCCGGGGAGCTGTTTTTT. Protein sequence: CASSQGGQVPGELFF.

A remark on this clonotype: This may be a read error: a much more frequent sequence differs by one nucleotide. This chain uses TRBV11-1 with TRBJ2-4, with 12 bases matching TRBD2. The DNA end is a closer match to TRBJ2-7, so the J assignment may be wrong. CDR1 SGHAT and CDR2 FQDESV come from the germline V gene (reference sequence). This CDR3 region has 17 residues. DNA of the CDR3: TGTGCCAGCAGCTCCGAGACTAGCGGGAGATCGTCCTACGAGCAGTACTTC. Protein: CASSSETSGRSSYEQYF.

V usage is TRBV18 and J usage is TRBJ2-7, with TRBD1 matching 8 bases. This CDR3 comprises 14 residues. The V segment lost 5 bases and the J segment 2 bases; nucleotides outside the gene matches: 5. Germline V lookup: CDR1 KGHSH, CDR2 LQKENI. The CDR3 DNA follows: TGTGCCAGCTCATTGAAACAGGGGGCCTACGAGCAGTACTTC. This encodes CASSLKQGAYEQYF.

The chain employs TRBV12-5 and TRBJ2-5; tentative D call: TRBD1 (5 bases). The CDR3 runs 14 residues. Trimming left V 1 base short and J 5 bases short, with 11 bases between. From germline, CDR1 is LGHNT and CDR2 FRNRAP. Written as DNA, the CDR3 is TGTGCTAGTGGTTTGGGACAGCCCACGGAGACCCAGTACTTC. Its translation is CASGLGQPTETQYF.

This clonotype was detected ten times or more. The chain combines TRBV3-1 with TRBJ2-1; D possibly corresponds to TRBD1 (7 bases). Looked up from germline, CDR1 is LGHDT and CDR2 is YNNKEL (reference sequence). The CDR3 runs to 16 residues. V was pared by 4 bases and J by 5 bases, with 18 bases between. This CDR3 is CASSLETGGGHNEQFF. CDR3 bases: TGTGCCAGCAGCCTTGAGACAGGAGGGGGCCACAATGAGCAGTTCTTC.

Note on this clonotype: A much larger clone lies a single base off, so this may be a read error. V and J are TRBV4-3 and TRBJ2-5, with 11 bases that match TRBD2. With 0 bases clipped from V and 11 bases from J, the junction kept 17 bases outside the gene matches. The CDR3 runs to 18 residues. Per the germline V gene, CDR1 is LGHNA and CDR2 is YSLEER. The CDR3 loop is CASSQDFHTSGSYNEQYF. DNA for the CDR3: TGCGCCAGCAGCCAAGACTTCCATACTAGCGGGAGCTACAATGAGCAGTACTTC.

CDR3 amino acids: CASSRQFQETQYF. DNA of the CDR3: TGTGCCAGCAGCCGTCAGTTCCAAGAGACCCAGTACTTC. The chain is built from TRBV7-2 and TRBJ2-5, with no clear D. CDR3 length equals 13 residues. The germline V gene has CDR1 SGHTA and CDR2 FQGNSA. Trimming took off 5 bases at V and 1 base at J, with 8 bases between the two ends.

Concerning this clonotype itself: The junction shows a germline mismatch at one end, possibly a read error. The chain links TRBV5-1 to TRBJ2-5, with TRBD1 as a possible D gene (5 bases). CDR1 and CDR2 (germline): SGHRS, YFSETQ. The CDR3 covers 14 residues. CDR3 nucleotide sequence: TGCGCCAGCAGCTTGTCTACAGGTGGAGAGGCCCAGTACTTC. Encoded protein: CASSLSTGGEAQYF.

As to this clonotype: At one boundary the junction diverges from the germline segment, which might be a read error. The chain combines TRBV7-9 with TRBJ2-1; TRBD1 matches 7 bases. Germline CDR1 SEHNR, CDR2 FQNEAQ (reference sequence). CDR3 size: 13 residues. CDR3 coding DNA: TGTGTCAGCAGCCGGGGACAGCCCTACGAGCAGTTCTTC. Translated: CVSSRGQPYEQFF. The entire variable domain, with the rest obtained from reference TRBV7-9 and TRBJ2-1, is as follows: DTGVSQNPRHKITKRGQNVTFRCDPISEHNRLYWYRQTLGQGPEFLTYFQNEAQLEKSRLLSDRFSAERPKGSFSTLEIQRTEQGDSAMYLCVSSRGQPYEQFFGPGTRLTVL.

This chain links TRBV20-1 with TRBJ1-6; the D gene is possibly TRBD1 (5 bases). V lost 3 bases and J lost 4, with 10 bases in between. CDR1 is DFQATT and CDR2 is SNEGSKA in the germline V gene (reference sequence). The CDR3 runs 14 residues. DNA for the CDR3: TGCAGTGCTAGGGGGGGGGATTATAATTCACCCCTCCACTTT. Its protein product is CSARGGDYNSPLHF.

The chain joins TRBV5-5 to TRBJ2-5; TRBD2 matches at 10 bases. V lost 2 bases to trimming and J lost 5 bases; unmatched junction nucleotides: 15. Germline CDR1 and CDR2: SGHKS and YYEKEE (reference sequence). The CDR3 is 18 amino acids. CDR3 amino acids: CASSFYFQASGGRETQYF. DNA of the CDR3: TGTGCCAGCAGCTTCTACTTTCAGGCTAGCGGGGGCAGGGAGACCCAGTACTTC.

The V gene is TRBV20-1, the J gene TRBJ1-1; D perhaps matches TRBD1 (5 bases). V gave up 4 bases and J gave up 0 bases, with 15 bases separating them. The CDR3 is 15 residues long. Germline V CDR1 and CDR2: DFQATT, SNEGSKA (reference sequence). The DNA for the CDR3 is TGCAGTGCTAAAGAATCGGACACTATGAACACTGAAGCTTTCTTT. Translating it yields CSAKESDTMNTEAFF.

This clonotype was recorded a few times. The chain has TRBV10-3 and TRBJ2-5, with TRBD1 matching over 8 bases. The junction had 2 bases not matched to a gene; V was cut back by 3 bases and J by 2 bases. Germline CDR1 reads ENHRY; CDR2 reads SYGVKD. The CDR3 length is 14 residues. The CDR3 nucleotides read TGTGCCATCAGTGAAGGGGACAGGCAAGAGACCCAGTACTTC. This translates into CAISEGDRQETQYF.

Only one count was recorded for this clonotype. Since a much larger clone is just one base distant, this may be a read error. The chain links TRBV10-3 to TRBJ2-7; TRBD2 aligns across 13 bases. The CDR3 contains 16 residues. The germline CDR1 and CDR2 sequences are ENHRY and SYGVKD. V lost 3 bases, J lost 4 bases, and 6 bases stayed unmatched. In nucleotides, the CDR3 is TGTGCCATCAGTGAACAACTAGCGGGAGGGAGTTACGAGCAGTACTTC. It translates to CAISEQLAGGSYEQYF.

This clonotype showed up just a few times. J is TRBJ2-1 and V is TRBV6-4; D not certain. The CDR3 loop spans 13 amino acids. The V and J ends lost 3 bases and 5 bases respectively, with 8 bases between them. Germline CDR1 is MRHNA and CDR2 is SNTAGT. CDR3 loop: CASSEGENNEQFF. CDR3 sequence (DNA): TGTGCCAGCAGTGAAGGAGAAAACAATGAGCAGTTCTTC.

In this sample, this clonotype turned up once. This chain links TRBV15 with TRBJ2-3, with D possibly being TRBD2 (6 bases). V was cut by 6 bases and J by 0 bases, with 10 bases left in between. The germline CDR1 and CDR2 sequences are LNHNV and YYDKDF (reference sequence). CDR3 length: 14 amino acids. The CDR3 region is CATRHAGSTDTQYF. Here the CDR3 DNA reads TGTGCCACCAGGCATGCGGGGAGCACAGATACGCAGTATTTT.

This chain joins TRBV6-2 or TRBV6-3 and TRBJ2-5; 8 bases fit TRBD1. The trim removed 7 bases at V and 11 bases at J, leaving 18 bases unmatched. CDR3 length: 15 amino acids. CDR1 is MNHEY and CDR2 is SVGEGT in the germline V gene. CDR3: CASNRPGQEVNEQYF. The CDR3, as DNA: TGTGCCAGCAACCGACCGGGACAGGAAGTCAATGAGCAGTACTTC.

The chain carries TRBV27 and TRBJ1-5; 7 bases are a match to TRBD1. Trimming removed 5 bases from V and 2 bases from J; junction bases left unmatched: 9. The germline CDR1 and CDR2 sequences are MNHEY and SMNVEV (reference sequence). This CDR3 region has 16 residues. The CDR3 bases are TGTGCCAGCAGTCCCAATGGTCAGGGGGGCAATCAGCCCCAGCATTTT. Translating gives CASSPNGQGGNQPQHF.

This clonotype was recorded at least ten times. The V call is TRBV7-2, the J call TRBJ2-3; no definite D call. Trimming shortened V by 1 base and J by 0 bases, and 8 bases separated the two germline ends. Germline assignment: CDR1 SGHTA and CDR2 FQGNSA. This CDR3 spans 15 amino acids. For the CDR3, the DNA is TGTGCCAGCAGCTTAGTTGTTACTAGCACAGATACGCAGTATTTT. As protein: CASSLVVTSTDTQYF.

This clonotype was observed a few times. V gene TRBV7-3 combines with J gene TRBJ2-3; D gene unclear. The V gene's germline CDR1 is SGHTA and CDR2 FQGTGA. V lost 5 bases and J 6 bases, leaving 12 bases between the germline ends. There are 13 residues in the CDR3. In nucleotides, the CDR3 is TGTGCCAGCAGCCCAATGGGCGAGGATACGCAGTATTTT. Its protein product is CASSPMGEDTQYF.

The chain employs TRBV12-3 or TRBV12-4 and TRBJ1-5; the D is unclear. The CDR3 has 16 amino acids. The V and J ends lost 7 bases and 3 bases respectively, with 19 bases between them. CDR3 sequence: CASTEEAVTTNQPQHF. CDR3 nucleotide sequence: TGTGCCAGCACTGAAGAGGCCGTGACTACCAATCAGCCCCAGCATTTT.

J is TRBJ2-2 and V is TRBV29-1; 8 bases align to TRBD2. This CDR3 spans 15 amino acids. V shed 4 bases and J 5 bases; nucleotides not matched to a gene: 9. CDR1 is SQVTM, CDR2 ANQGSEA, per germline. The CDR3 DNA is TGCAGCGTTGGTGAAGCGGGAGTTCGGACCGGGGAGCTGTTTTTT. It codes for CSVGEAGVRTGELFF.

A few counts support this clonotype. The genes are TRBV19 and TRBJ2-3, with D perhaps TRBD1 or TRBD2 (6 bases each). V gave up 7 bases and J gave up 7 bases, with 21 bases separating them. The germline V gene encodes CDR1 LNHDA and CDR2 SQIVND (reference sequence). The CDR3 totals 15 residues. The CDR3 DNA is TGTGCCAGTATGGAGGGGGGAGCTGGAGTAAATACGCAGTATTTT. It translates to CASMEGGAGVNTQYF.